This TCR beta chain was found in a study of radiotherapy plus CTLA-4 blockade in lung cancer (dated by TCRdb to between 2018 and 2020). The study in broad terms: Among the enrolled patients, roughly 19% had an objective response, and about 31% reached disease control.

This clone was observed a handful of times. Its cognate antigen has yet to be identified. The record has no base qualities; no much larger clone is one base away. V is shortened by 3 bases, J by 0 bases, and the region joining them spans 11 bases. The germline V gene (reference sequence) sets CDR1 to LNHNV and CDR2 to YYDKDF. The CDR3 sequence holds 15 residues, the cysteine and phenylalanine included. The kept DNA is CDR3 alone, 45 bases in frame from the first base. The study evaluated CTLA-4 blockade (ipilimumab) given together with focal radiation therapy in patients who had chemo-refractory metastatic non-small-cell lung cancer. Library prep was done by the immunoSEQ multiplex PCR assay. What TCRdb holds here is the immuneACCESS table cut down to in-frame rearrangements. Part of the clones is not present; checked against another copy, under half of the missing clones reflect an unresolved V gene, and the others are unexplained. The sample has some 90,000 clones on record, approximately 83% of them singletons. Clones ranked in the top ten supply just over 2% of the sample.

Points the paper makes about the study in general: The strongest predictors of response, as reported, were early dynamic changes in blood T cell clones along with a rise in serum interferon-beta after radiation. After treatment with radiotherapy and ipilimumab, TCR clones that came from tumors expanded in the peripheral blood.

Recombination linked TRBV15 to TRBJ1-2, with the D gene not confidently named. The sequences come from peripheral blood, collected from a patient treated with radiotherapy plus ipilimumab. The clonotype was recovered from a human donor with non-small cell lung cancer who had a partial response to radiotherapy plus ipilimumab. For the CDR3, the sequence is CATSSPPTANYGYTF. The DNA sequence is as follows: TGTGCCACCAGCAGCCCCCCGACTGCTAACTATGGCTACACCTTC. Outside the CDR3, residues come from the reference TRBV15 and TRBJ1-2 proteins, so the full variable domain is: DAMVIQNPRYQVTQFGKPVTLSCSQTLNHNVMYWYQQKSSQAPKLLFHYYDKDFNNEADTPDNFQSRRPNTSFCFLDIRSPGLGDTAMYLCATSSPPTANYGYTFGSGTRLTVV.